Given below is one TCR beta chain in context. Its cognate antigen is unknown. This sample is part of a study of Ad26.COV2.S vaccination and SARS-CoV-2 variants. About the research overall: The authors gave Ad26.COV2.S intramuscularly, either once or twice 56 days apart. Broader study findings: Vaccine recipients and placebo recipients showed similar non-spike TCR breadth.

Treatment: approximately 18 received Ad26.COV2.S at low or high dose, single or two shots; a few received placebo; per-sample allocation not given. After the first vaccine or placebo injection, samples were drawn on day 63. Spike of the Wuhan-strain SARS-CoV-2 was expressed by an Ad26 vector, which formed the vaccine. The repertoire was sequenced with immunoSEQ multiplex PCR; TCRdb's copy has only in-frame clones and lacks some. The table has approximately 410,000 clones, around 89% seen once. The source of this sequence is a person aged 18 to 65 who received the Ad26.COV2.S COVID-19 vaccine or a placebo. The sequencing used peripheral blood, collected in a trial of Ad26.COV2.S vaccine versus placebo.

The CDR3 nucleotides read TGTGCCAGCAGCGTAGGGGCAGGCTACGAGCAGTACTTC. The encoded protein is CASSVGAGYEQYF. The chain links TRBV9 to TRBJ2-7; no clear D. V was shortened by 0 bases and J by 3 bases, with 7 bases between the two germline ends. Germline CDR1 and CDR2: SGDLS and YYNGEE. The CDR3 sequence is 13 residues long.